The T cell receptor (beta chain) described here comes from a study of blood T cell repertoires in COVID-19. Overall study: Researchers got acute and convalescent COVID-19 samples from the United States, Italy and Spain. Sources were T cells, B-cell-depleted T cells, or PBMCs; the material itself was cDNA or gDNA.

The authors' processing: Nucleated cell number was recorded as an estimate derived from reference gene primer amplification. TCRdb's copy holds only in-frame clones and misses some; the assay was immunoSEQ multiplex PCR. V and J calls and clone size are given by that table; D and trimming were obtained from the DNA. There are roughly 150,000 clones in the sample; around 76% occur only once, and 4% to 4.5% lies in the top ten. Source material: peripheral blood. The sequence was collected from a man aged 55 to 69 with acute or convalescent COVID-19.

CDR3: CASSRDSTDGTQYF. Written as DNA, the CDR3 is TGTGCCAGCAGTCGGGACTCCACAGATGGTACGCAGTATTTT. The J gene is TRBJ2-3, the V gene TRBV2, with D possibly TRBD2 on 6 matching bases. V was shortened by 5 bases and J by 8 bases, with 17 bases between the two germline ends. The CDR3 loop spans 14 amino acids. Per the germline V gene, CDR1 is SNHLY and CDR2 is FYNNEI.